These T cell receptor beta chains were read from a single sample in a study of shared clonotypes between healthy human individuals. The data were produced by immunoSEQ multiplex PCR, yet TCRdb's version contains in-frame clones alone and is incomplete. This sample has roughly 1.4 million clones, with approximately 98.5% found just once. Sequenced: naive CD4+ T cells sorted from blood. The receptors come from a man aged 25 to 45 in good health. Each CDR3 is given with its conserved first and last residue. A D gene is named only where the DNA matches it firmly. Expanded clones are given a class, and other clones once, few, many or no size at all.

V	J	size	D	CDR3	DNA
TRBV19	TRBJ2-3	NA	TRBD1	CASSIPGQGWQDTQYF	TGTGCCAGTAGTATACCGGGACAGGGGTGGCAAGATACGCAGTATTTT
TRBV5-1	TRBJ1-1	NA	NA	CASSPQTTNTEAFF	TGCGCCAGCAGCCCACAAACTACCAACACTGAAGCTTTCTTT
TRBV5-6	TRBJ1-2	NA	NA	CASSPTRGRRGYGYTF	TGTGCCAGCAGCCCGACAAGGGGGAGGAGGGGCTATGGCTACACCTTC
TRBV7-8	TRBJ2-1	NA	TRBD2	CASSFSGIYNEQFF	TGTGCCAGCAGCTTTAGCGGGATCTACAATGAGCAGTTCTTC
TRBV6-4	TRBJ2-2	NA	NA	CASSVRGGNTGELFF	TGTGCCAGCAGCGTCAGGGGGGGGAACACCGGGGAGCTGTTTTTT
TRBV6-5	TRBJ2-7	NA	TRBD1	CASSYSRDRGYEQYF	TGTGCCAGCAGTTACTCCAGGGACAGGGGGTACGAGCAGTACTTC
TRBV19	TRBJ2-7	NA	NA	CASSIQVAGSYEQYF	TGTGCCAGTAGTATACAGGTCGCAGGGTCCTACGAGCAGTACTTC
TRBV18	TRBJ2-1	NA	NA	CASSPPRRSEYNEQFF	TGTGCCAGCTCACCACCGAGAAGGAGTGAATACAATGAGCAGTTCTTC
TRBV10-3	TRBJ2-2	NA	NA	CAISESEGGELFF	TGTGCCATCAGTGAGTCGGAGGGCGGGGAGCTGTTTTTT
TRBV7-2	TRBJ2-1	once	NA	CASSQGGGVYNEQFF	TGTGCCAGCAGCCAGGGGGGAGGAGTGTACAATGAGCAGTTCTTC
TRBV6-6	TRBJ2-7	NA	TRBD2	CASSFRTSGGYEQYF	TGTGCCAGCAGTTTCCGGACTAGCGGGGGCTACGAGCAGTACTTC
TRBV6-6	TRBJ2-3	once	NA	CASSFRRSDTQYF	TGTGCCAGCAGTTTCAGGAGATCAGATACGCAGTATTTT
TRBV4-3	TRBJ2-3	NA	NA	CASSQTDTQYF	TGCGCCAGCAGCCAAACAGATACGCAGTATTTT
TRBV9	TRBJ2-7	NA	NA	CASSVGGWPQNEQYF	TGTGCCAGCAGCGTTGGGGGCTGGCCCCAAAACGAGCAGTACTTC
TRBV6-1	TRBJ1-2	NA	TRBD1	CASSESRGRSYGYTF	TGTGCCAGCAGTGAATCCAGGGGGCGATCCTATGGCTACACCTTC
TRBV28	TRBJ1-2	NA	TRBD1	CASSPPGGGYTF	TGTGCCAGCAGCCCCCCAGGGGGTGGCTACACCTTC
TRBV11-2	TRBJ2-7	NA	NA	CASAVAAPSYEQYF	TGTGCCAGCGCGGTGGCAGCGCCATCCTACGAGCAGTACTTC
TRBV29-1	TRBJ2-5	NA	TRBD1	CSVDKGAPGETQYF	TGCAGCGTTGATAAGGGGGCGCCAGGAGAGACCCAGTACTTC
TRBV11-2	TRBJ2-5	NA	TRBD1	CASSEDRARGETQYF	TGTGCCAGCAGCGAAGACAGGGCAAGGGGAGAGACCCAGTACTTC
TRBV5-5	TRBJ1-4	NA	NA	CASSFSQANEKLFF	TGTGCCAGCAGCTTCAGTCAGGCAAATGAAAAACTGTTTTTT
TRBV27	TRBJ2-1	NA	TRBD2	CASRFSGRRVDEQFF	TGTGCCAGCAGATTTAGCGGGAGAAGGGTTGATGAGCAGTTCTTC
TRBV19	TRBJ1-5	NA	NA	CASNVPDQPQHF	TGTGCCAGTAATGTCCCCGATCAGCCCCAGCATTTT
TRBV7-2	TRBJ2-6	NA	NA	CASSFQNGANVLTF	TGTGCCAGCAGCTTCCAGAATGGGGCCAACGTCCTGACTTTC
TRBV2	TRBJ2-2	NA	NA	CASSRTKIGELFF	TGTGCCAGCAGTCGTACTAAAATCGGGGAGCTGTTTTTT
TRBV2	TRBJ2-5	NA	NA	CASSGQETQYF	TGTGCCAGCAGTGGACAAGAGACCCAGTACTTC
TRBV9	TRBJ1-2	NA	NA	CASSVLMPGATNYGYTF	TGTGCCAGCAGCGTATTAATGCCCGGGGCTACTAACTATGGCTACACCTTC
TRBV11-3	TRBJ2-5	once	NA	CASSLGSGKQETQYF	TGTGCCAGCAGCTTAGGGTCGGGCAAACAAGAGACCCAGTACTTC
TRBV18	TRBJ1-5	NA	TRBD1	CASSREQAHRGEQPQHF	TGTGCCAGCTCCCGAGAGCAGGCACACAGGGGTGAGCAGCCCCAGCATTTT
TRBV29-1	TRBJ2-7	NA	NA	CSVFSIRDEQYF	TGCAGCGTTTTTAGCATCCGGGACGAGCAGTACTTC
TRBV25-1	TRBJ2-7	NA	NA	CASTLGAGTFYEQYF	TGTGCCAGCACCCTAGGGGCAGGTACCTTTTACGAGCAGTACTTC
TRBV21-1	TRBJ2-7	once	NA	CASSQRPYEQYF	TGTGCCAGCAGCCAAAGACCCTACGAGCAGTACTTC
TRBV11-1	TRBJ1-4	NA	NA	CASSGSDSRSSEKLFF	TGTGCCAGCAGCGGGTCCGACAGCAGATCCTCGGAAAAACTGTTTTTT
TRBV5-1	TRBJ2-2	NA	NA	CASSQGRSNTGELFF	TGCGCCAGCAGCCAAGGAAGGTCGAACACCGGGGAGCTGTTTTTT
TRBV7-3	TRBJ2-3	once	NA	CASATGRTADTQYF	TGTGCCAGCGCCACGGGGAGGACGGCAGATACGCAGTATTTT
TRBV6-5	TRBJ2-7	NA	TRBD2	CASSYSKLAGVEQYF	TGTGCCAGCAGTTACTCGAAACTAGCGGGAGTGGAGCAGTACTTC
TRBV7-9	TRBJ2-5	NA	NA	CAPGPETGETQYF	TGTGCCCCTGGCCCAGAGACCGGGGAGACCCAGTACTTC
TRBV4-3	TRBJ2-1	once	NA	CASSQGPSGRVHEQFF	TGCGCCAGCAGCCAAGGACCATCGGGCAGGGTCCATGAGCAGTTCTTC
TRBV7-2	TRBJ1-5	NA	NA	CASSLTGTQPQHF	TGTGCCAGCAGCTTAACAGGGACTCAGCCCCAGCATTTT
TRBV5-1	TRBJ2-7	once	NA	CASSLGDNFYEQYF	TGCGCCAGCAGCTTGGGGGACAATTTCTACGAGCAGTACTTC
TRBV7-9	TRBJ2-7	NA	TRBD1	CASSPRTGRHEQYF	TGTGCCAGCAGCCCGCGGACAGGGAGACACGAGCAGTACTTC
TRBV6-1	TRBJ2-7	NA	TRBD1	CASSERGQGFSSSYEQYF	TGTGCCAGCAGTGAACGTGGACAGGGGTTCTCAAGCTCCTACGAGCAGTACTTC
TRBV30	TRBJ2-3	NA	NA	CAWNAVTLTQYF	TGTGCCTGGAATGCGGTGACCCTTACGCAGTATTTT
TRBV10-2	TRBJ2-7	NA	TRBD1	CASSESRGRGSAYEQYF	TGCGCCAGCAGTGAGTCTAGGGGGCGCGGATCGGCCTACGAGCAGTACTTC
TRBV18	TRBJ2-2	NA	NA	CASSYNPFANTGELFF	TGTGCCAGCTCATATAACCCGTTCGCGAACACCGGGGAGCTGTTTTTT
TRBV6-5	TRBJ2-4	NA	TRBD1	CASSYSTGANIQYF	TGTGCCAGCAGTTACTCGACAGGGGCAAACATTCAGTACTTC
TRBV4-2	TRBJ2-1	NA	TRBD2	CASSQGGLAGGSSYNEQFF	TGTGCCAGCAGCCAAGGGGGACTAGCGGGAGGGAGCTCCTACAATGAGCAGTTCTTC
TRBV29-1	TRBJ2-3	once	NA	CSETDGTDTQYF	TGCAGCGAGACTGACGGCACAGATACGCAGTATTTT
TRBV4-3	TRBJ2-1	NA	TRBD2	CASSRRLADYNEQFF	TGCGCCAGCAGCCGCAGACTAGCGGATTACAATGAGCAGTTCTTC
TRBV10-3	TRBJ2-6	NA	NA	CAIRGSSGANVLTF	TGTGCCATCCGGGGGAGCTCTGGGGCCAACGTCCTGACTTTC
TRBV2	TRBJ1-3	NA	NA	CASSGELRSTIYF	TGTGCCAGCAGTGGGGAGCTACGGAGCACCATATATTTT
TRBV11-2	TRBJ2-2	NA	NA	CASSEKEINTGELFF	TGTGCCAGCAGCGAGAAGGAGATCAACACCGGGGAGCTGTTTTTT
TRBV7-2	TRBJ2-3	NA	TRBD2	CASSLSGSPTDTQYF	TGTGCCAGCAGCTTAAGCGGGAGCCCCACAGATACGCAGTATTTT
TRBV7-2	TRBJ1-2	NA	TRBD1	CASSPQTGSGYGYTF	TGTGCCAGCAGCCCCCAGACAGGGAGCGGCTATGGCTACACCTTC
TRBV9	TRBJ2-5	NA	NA	CASSEAGLGGGTQYF	TGTGCCAGCAGCGAGGCAGGACTAGGAGGGGGGACCCAGTACTTC